This T cell receptor beta chain was captured by sequencing in a study of blood T cell repertoires in COVID-19. The method was immunoSEQ multiplex PCR; TCRdb's version includes in-frame clones alone and lacks a portion of them. The data hold approximately 260,000 clones, with roughly 84% observed a single time. V dropped 4 bases and J dropped 8 bases, with 27 bases sitting between them. Germline CDR1 reads SGHRS; CDR2 reads YFSETQ. This CDR3 is 17 amino acids long. The chain has TRBV5-1 and TRBJ1-1; tentative D call: TRBD1 (5 bases). Material: PBMCs or T cells enriched from blood (not recorded which). The clonotype was recovered from a woman in her fifties or sixties who had been exposed to COVID-19. The CDR3 spells CASSPQPAGPLGLEAFF. The CDR3 DNA is TGCGCCAGCAGCCCCCAACCGGCAGGGCCTCTGGGGTTGGAAGCTTTCTTT.